This T cell receptor beta chain is drawn from a study of cytomegalovirus exposure and HLA in healthy donors. Germline V lookup: CDR1 SQVTM, CDR2 ANQGSEA. Trimming took off 2 bases at V and 2 bases at J, with 10 bases between the two ends. This CDR3 comprises 13 residues. Remarks on this clone: Its specificity is not known.

Healthy individuals who donated bone marrow served as the donors. Study-wide points: Associated with cytomegalovirus, according to the listing, were about 160 TCR beta chains.

PCR amplification relied on 60 Vbeta primers (plus 13 Jbeta primers). This table comes from immunoSEQ multiplex PCR, and its TCRdb copy is limited to in-frame clones, with some not included. The data hold over 250,000 clones, with 65% to 85% observed a single time. The chain carries TRBV29-1 and TRBJ2-7; D is unresolved. This clonotype was sampled from a female donor in good health and CMV-seronegative. Sequenced: PBMCs. DNA for the CDR3: TGCAGCGTTGAAAGCGAGTTTACCTACGAGCAGTACTTC. It is translated as CSVESEFTYEQYF.